The rows below give T cell receptor beta chains drawn from one sample of a study of blood T cells in healthy people across ages. TCRdb used MiXCR to reprocess the 5' RACE reads, holding one entry per CDR3 protein. The sample lists about 1.5 million distinct CDR3 sequences; 42% were seen once. The sample taken for sequencing was blood. All receptors derive from a woman in her late teens or twenties in good health. CDR3s include the opening cysteine and the closing phenylalanine or tryptophan. The order of the fields is CDR3 protein, CDR3 DNA, J gene, D gene, V gene, clone size. D genes are given only for firm matches. Clone size is not always given. Where it is, it says once, few, many or a class for expanded clones.

CDR3aa: CASSQDSRTGSYNEQYF
CDR3nt: TGCGCCAGCAGCCAAGATTCGCGGACAGGGTCTTACAATGAGCAGTACTTC
j_gene: TRBJ2-5
d_gene: TRBD1
v_gene: TRBV4-1
abundance: once

CDR3aa: CASSYSGLDQETQYF
CDR3nt: TGTGCCAGCAGCTATTCGGGTCTCGACCAAGAGACCCAGTACTTC
j_gene: TRBJ2-5
d_gene: .
v_gene: TRBV6-2/TRBV6-3
abundance: once

CDR3aa: CASSQGNGPTYNEQFF
CDR3nt: TGTGCCAGCAGCCAAGGTAACGGGCCAACCTACAATGAGCAGTTCTTC
j_gene: TRBJ2-1
d_gene: .
v_gene: TRBV4-2
abundance: few

CDR3aa: CASSQDLGNMEETQYF
CDR3nt: TGCGCCAGCAGCCAAGATCTGGGCAACATGGAGGAGACCCAGTACTTC
j_gene: TRBJ2-5
d_gene: .
v_gene: TRBV4-1
abundance: few

CDR3aa: CASSGTTGVEEQYF
CDR3nt: TGTGCCAGCAGCGGAACTACAGGGGTGGAAGAGCAGTACTTC
j_gene: TRBJ2-7
d_gene: TRBD1
v_gene: TRBV9
abundance: .

CDR3aa: CASKPGTGAGETQYF
CDR3nt: TGTGCCAGCAAACCCGGGACAGGGGCTGGGGAGACCCAGTACTTC
j_gene: TRBJ2-5
d_gene: TRBD1
v_gene: TRBV27
abundance: few

CDR3aa: CACSFGRGYNEQFF
CDR3nt: TGTGCCTGCAGTTTCGGCAGGGGATACAATGAGCAGTTCTTC
j_gene: TRBJ2-1
d_gene: .
v_gene: TRBV6-2/TRBV6-3
abundance: .

CDR3aa: CASSSLWSTEAFF
CDR3nt: TGCGCCAGCAGCTCCTTATGGAGCACTGAAGCTTTCTTT
j_gene: TRBJ1-1
d_gene: .
v_gene: TRBV5-1
abundance: .

CDR3aa: CASSFALRSTDTQYF
CDR3nt: TGTGCCAGCAGCTTCGCTCTTCGTAGCACAGATACGCAGTATTTT
j_gene: TRBJ2-3
d_gene: .
v_gene: TRBV7-2
abundance: few

CDR3aa: CASSYSLQAKNIQYF
CDR3nt: TGTGCCAGCAGTTATTCCCTCCAAGCCAAAAACATTCAGTACTTC
j_gene: TRBJ2-4
d_gene: .
v_gene: TRBV6-5
abundance: .

CDR3aa: CASSATGLTEAFF
CDR3nt: TGTGCCAGCAGCGCAACAGGGCTCACTGAAGCTTTCTTT
j_gene: TRBJ1-1
d_gene: .
v_gene: TRBV6-2/TRBV6-3
abundance: few

CDR3aa: CASGGPNYGYTF
CDR3nt: TGTGCCAGCGGTGGACCGAACTACGGCTACACCTTC
j_gene: TRBJ1-2
d_gene: .
v_gene: TRBV9
abundance: .

CDR3aa: CASSPVGAGEWANQPQHF
CDR3nt: TGTGCCAGCAGTCCGGTCGGGGCAGGGGAATGGGCGAATCAGCCCCAGCATTTT
j_gene: TRBJ1-5
d_gene: .
v_gene: TRBV12-3/TRBV12-4
abundance: few

CDR3aa: CASGSSPQETQYF
CDR3nt: TGTGCTAGTGGTTCGAGCCCACAAGAGACCCAGTACTTC
j_gene: TRBJ2-5
d_gene: .
v_gene: TRBV12-5
abundance: once

CDR3aa: CASSLSEGRGPEAFF
CDR3nt: TGCGCCAGCAGCTTGTCGGAGGGAAGAGGTCCTGAAGCTTTCTTT
j_gene: TRBJ1-1
d_gene: .
v_gene: TRBV5-1
abundance: .

CDR3aa: CSARGRGGIGDTQYF
CDR3nt: TGCAGTGCTAGAGGGAGAGGCGGGATTGGAGATACGCAGTATTTT
j_gene: TRBJ2-3
d_gene: .
v_gene: TRBV20-1
abundance: few

CDR3aa: CASSLASGTRTYEQYF
CDR3nt: TGTGCCAGCAGCTTAGCTAGCGGGACCCGTACCTACGAGCAGTACTTC
j_gene: TRBJ2-7
d_gene: TRBD2
v_gene: TRBV7-2
abundance: .

CDR3aa: CASSYGSGRANTQYF
CDR3nt: TGTGCCAGCTCTTACGGAAGCGGGAGGGCAAATACGCAGTATTTT
j_gene: TRBJ2-3
d_gene: TRBD2
v_gene: TRBV7-2
abundance: .

CDR3aa: CASSETRFGVAKNIQYF
CDR3nt: TGTGCCAGCAGCGAGACTAGATTCGGAGTGGCCAAAAACATTCAGTACTTC
j_gene: TRBJ2-4
d_gene: .
v_gene: TRBV7-2
abundance: few

CDR3aa: CASRYEGRGLYGYTF
CDR3nt: TGTGCCAGCCGATATGAGGGGCGGGGATTGTATGGCTACACCTTC
j_gene: TRBJ1-2
d_gene: .
v_gene: TRBV28
abundance: .

CDR3aa: CASSKRTSAGAYNEQFF
CDR3nt: TGTGCCAGCAGCAAACGCACCTCAGCGGGAGCCTACAATGAGCAGTTCTTC
j_gene: TRBJ2-1
d_gene: .
v_gene: TRBV21-1
abundance: few

CDR3aa: CASSEGAATGELFF
CDR3nt: TGTGCCAGCAGTGAGGGAGCAGCTACCGGGGAGCTGTTTTTT
j_gene: TRBJ2-2
d_gene: .
v_gene: TRBV6-1
abundance: .

CDR3aa: CASNPATGANTEAFF
CDR3nt: TGTGCCAGCAACCCCGCGACGGGGGCGAACACTGAAGCTTTCTTT
j_gene: TRBJ1-1
d_gene: .
v_gene: TRBV28
abundance: .

CDR3aa: CASSSLRANVLTF
CDR3nt: TGTGCCAGCAGTTCCCTCCGGGCCAACGTCCTGACTTTC
j_gene: TRBJ2-6
d_gene: .
v_gene: TRBV12-3/TRBV12-4
abundance: .

CDR3aa: CASIKQGNSPLHF
CDR3nt: TGTGCCAGCATAAAGCAGGGTAATTCACCCCTCCACTTT
j_gene: TRBJ1-6
d_gene: .
v_gene: TRBV6-1
abundance: few

CDR3aa: CASSGGVGYTF
CDR3nt: TGTGCCAGCAGTGGAGGGGTCGGCTACACCTTC
j_gene: TRBJ1-2
d_gene: .
v_gene: TRBV12-3/TRBV12-4
abundance: .

CDR3aa: CASSLIPRGQIFSYEQYF
CDR3nt: TGTGCCAGCAGCTTAATTCCGAGGGGACAGATATTCTCCTACGAGCAGTACTTC
j_gene: TRBJ2-7
d_gene: TRBD1
v_gene: TRBV7-9
abundance: .

CDR3aa: CASSYGTFTNEQFF
CDR3nt: TGTGCCAGCAGTTACGGAACGTTTACAAATGAGCAGTTCTTC
j_gene: TRBJ2-1
d_gene: .
v_gene: TRBV28
abundance: .

CDR3aa: CASSLLGLVLDTQYF
CDR3nt: TGCGCCAGCAGCTTGCTGGGACTCGTACTCGATACGCAGTATTTT
j_gene: TRBJ2-3
d_gene: .
v_gene: TRBV5-1
abundance: .

CDR3aa: CSARVPGRNTEAFF
CDR3nt: TGCAGTGCTAGAGTCCCAGGGAGGAACACTGAAGCTTTCTTT
j_gene: TRBJ1-1
d_gene: .
v_gene: TRBV20-1
abundance: once

CDR3aa: CASSESASGGAYEQFF
CDR3nt: TGCGCCAGCAGTGAGTCCGCTAGCGGGGGGGCTTATGAGCAGTTCTTC
j_gene: TRBJ2-1
d_gene: TRBD2
v_gene: TRBV10-2
abundance: .

CDR3aa: CASSQDRSDNTIYF
CDR3nt: TGCGCCAGCAGCCAGGACAGATCCGACAACACCATATATTTT
j_gene: TRBJ1-3
d_gene: .
v_gene: TRBV4-1
abundance: .

CDR3aa: CASSLAPRTDTQYF
CDR3nt: TGCGCCAGCAGCTTGGCTCCTCGGACAGATACGCAGTATTTT
j_gene: TRBJ2-3
d_gene: .
v_gene: TRBV5-1
abundance: few

CDR3aa: CASSPRPRRSNQPQHF
CDR3nt: TGTGCCAGCAGCCCCCGGCCTCGGCGTAGCAATCAGCCCCAGCATTTT
j_gene: TRBJ1-5
d_gene: .
v_gene: TRBV7-2
abundance: .

CDR3aa: CASSLYGTTNEQFF
CDR3nt: TGTGCCAGCAGCTTATACGGGACTACCAATGAGCAGTTCTTC
j_gene: TRBJ2-1
d_gene: TRBD2
v_gene: TRBV7-2
abundance: .

CDR3aa: CASSPHPVNEAFF
CDR3nt: TGTGCCAGCAGTCCTCACCCCGTAAATGAAGCTTTCTTT
j_gene: TRBJ1-1
d_gene: .
v_gene: TRBV28
abundance: .

CDR3aa: CASRTLTGGAPLENEQFF
CDR3nt: TGTGCCAGCAGGACTCTAACCGGGGGGGCCCCACTCGAGAATGAGCAGTTCTTC
j_gene: TRBJ2-1
d_gene: TRBD2
v_gene: TRBV6-2/TRBV6-3
abundance: .